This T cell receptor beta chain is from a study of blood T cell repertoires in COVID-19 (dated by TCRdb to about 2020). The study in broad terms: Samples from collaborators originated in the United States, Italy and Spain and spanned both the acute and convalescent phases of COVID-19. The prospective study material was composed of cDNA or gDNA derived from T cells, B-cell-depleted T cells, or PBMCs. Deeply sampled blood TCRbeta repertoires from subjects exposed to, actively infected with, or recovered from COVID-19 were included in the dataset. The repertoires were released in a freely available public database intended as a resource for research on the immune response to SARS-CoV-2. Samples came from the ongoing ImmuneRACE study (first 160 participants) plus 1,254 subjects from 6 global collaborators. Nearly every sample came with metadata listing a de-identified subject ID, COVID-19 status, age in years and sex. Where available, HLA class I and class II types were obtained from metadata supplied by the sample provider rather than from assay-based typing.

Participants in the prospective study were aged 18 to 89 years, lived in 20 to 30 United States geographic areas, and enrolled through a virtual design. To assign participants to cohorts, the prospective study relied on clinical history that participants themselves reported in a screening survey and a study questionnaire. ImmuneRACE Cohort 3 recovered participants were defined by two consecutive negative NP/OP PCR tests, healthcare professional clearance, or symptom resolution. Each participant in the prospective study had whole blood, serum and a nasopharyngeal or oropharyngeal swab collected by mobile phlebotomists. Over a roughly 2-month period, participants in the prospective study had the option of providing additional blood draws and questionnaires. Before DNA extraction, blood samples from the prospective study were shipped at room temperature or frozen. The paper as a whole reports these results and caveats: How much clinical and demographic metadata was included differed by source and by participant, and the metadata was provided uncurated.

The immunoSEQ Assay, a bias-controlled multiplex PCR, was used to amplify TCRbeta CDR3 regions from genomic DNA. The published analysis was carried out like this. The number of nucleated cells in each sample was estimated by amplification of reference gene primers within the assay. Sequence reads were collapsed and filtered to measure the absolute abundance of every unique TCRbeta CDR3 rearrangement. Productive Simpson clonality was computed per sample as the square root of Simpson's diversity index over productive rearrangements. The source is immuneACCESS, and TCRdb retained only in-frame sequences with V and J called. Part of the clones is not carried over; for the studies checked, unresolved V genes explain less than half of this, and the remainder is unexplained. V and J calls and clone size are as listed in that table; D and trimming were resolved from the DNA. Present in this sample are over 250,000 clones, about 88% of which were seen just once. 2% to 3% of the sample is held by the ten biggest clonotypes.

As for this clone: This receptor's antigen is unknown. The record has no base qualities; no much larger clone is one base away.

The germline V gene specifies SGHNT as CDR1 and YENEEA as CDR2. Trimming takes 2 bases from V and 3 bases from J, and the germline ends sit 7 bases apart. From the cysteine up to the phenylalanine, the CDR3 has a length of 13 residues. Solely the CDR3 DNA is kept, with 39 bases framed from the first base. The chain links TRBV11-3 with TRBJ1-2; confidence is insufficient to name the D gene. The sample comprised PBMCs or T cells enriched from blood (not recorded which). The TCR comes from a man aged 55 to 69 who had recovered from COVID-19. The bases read TGTGCCAGCAGCTTATCGGGATACTATGGCTACACCTTC. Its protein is CASSLSGYYGYTF. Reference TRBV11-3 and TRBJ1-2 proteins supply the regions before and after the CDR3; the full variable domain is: EAGVVQSPRYKIIEKKQPVAFWCNPISGHNTLYWYLQNLGQGPELLIRYENEEAVDDSQLPKDRFSAERLKGVDSTLKIQPAELGDSAVYLCASSLSGYYGYTFGSGTRLTVV.